This TCR beta chain was retrieved from a study of early T cells in non-severe SARS-CoV-2 infection. Across the whole study: Chains stayed unpaired after sequencing of bulk RNA from unsorted whole blood.

In TCRdb, the 5' RACE reads were re-called with MiXCR into one record per CDR3 protein. The sample records about 34,000 distinct CDR3 sequences, 5% to 6.5% being singletons. This clonotype has at least ten counts. Germline values: CDR1 SGDLS, CDR2 YYNGEE. The CDR3 loop spans 14 amino acids. The V and J ends lost 6 bases and 4 bases respectively, with 11 bases between them. Sample: whole blood. The source of this sequence is an adult who was a healthcare worker with PCR-confirmed SARS-CoV-2 infection or an uninfected control (not recorded which). J is TRBJ1-6 and V is TRBV9; D call uncertain. The CDR3 coding sequence is TGTGCCAGCAATAGGATGAAATATAATTCACCCCTCCACTTT. Amino acids: CASNRMKYNSPLHF.